The 31 T cell receptor beta chains reported below all come from one sample, sequenced in a study of radiotherapy plus CTLA-4 blockade in lung cancer. TCRdb keeps only in-frame clones here, not all; method: immunoSEQ multiplex PCR. The table shows about 48,000 clones, with around 86% occurring only once. The sequenced sample was peripheral blood, obtained from a patient treated with radiotherapy plus ipilimumab. The receptors stem from a human donor with non-small cell lung cancer who had stable disease on radiotherapy plus ipilimumab.

A word on this clone: The sample carries other DNA sequences with the same CDR3. The V and J genes are TRBV19 and TRBJ1-1; TRBD1 agrees at 8 bases. V was pared by 5 bases and J by 5 bases, with 7 bases of the junction left unmatched. The germline CDR1 and CDR2 sequences are LNHDA and SQIVND (reference sequence). The CDR3 runs to 14 residues. The CDR3 DNA is TGTGCCAGTAGTCCCGGACAGGGTGGGACTGAAGCTTTCTTT. Translated, it gives CASSPGQGGTEAFF.

V and J are TRBV19 and TRBJ2-3; 14 bases are a match to TRBD2. The CDR3 runs 17 residues. The germline V gene has CDR1 LNHDA and CDR2 SQIVND (reference sequence). V lost 3 bases, J lost 3 bases, and 5 bases stayed unmatched. Here the CDR3 DNA reads TGTGCCAGTAGTATCCATCGACTAGCGGGAGGGACAGATACGCAGTATTTT. It encodes CASSIHRLAGGTDTQYF.

V gene TRBV4-3 combines with J gene TRBJ2-3, with TRBD2 as a possible D gene (6 bases). The V gene's germline CDR1 is LGHNA and CDR2 YSLEER. V was clipped by 1 base and J by 6 bases, with 14 bases between them. The CDR3 consists of 15 residues. Written as DNA, the CDR3 is TGCGCCAGCAGCCAAGCTCAGGGAGGTCTGGATACGCAGTATTTT. This codes for CASSQAQGGLDTQYF.

The chain has TRBV25-1 and TRBJ1-1; D unclear. The V end was cut by 2 bases, the J end by 0 bases, with 4 bases between. The CDR3 consists of 13 residues. Germline V gives CDR1 MGHDK, CDR2 SYGVNS. The CDR3 DNA sequence: TGTGCCAGCAGTGAACGCGTGAACACTGAAGCTTTCTTT. Amino acids: CASSERVNTEAFF. Looking up the rest from reference TRBV25-1 and TRBJ1-1 gives the full variable domain: EADIYQTPRYLVIGTGKKITLECSQTMGHDKMYWYQQDPGMELHLIHYSYGVNSTEKGDLSSESTVSRIRTEHFPLTLESARPSHTSQYLCASSERVNTEAFFGQGTRLTVV.

The V gene is TRBV19, the J gene TRBJ2-1, with unresolved D. CDR3 length: 12 residues. The V end was cut by 3 bases, the J end by 6 bases, with 6 bases between. Per germline, CDR1 LNHDA and CDR2 SQIVND (reference sequence). The CDR3 reads CASSIQINEQFF. The CDR3 DNA is TGTGCCAGTAGTATCCAGATCAATGAGCAGTTCTTC.

This CDR3 reads CATLSPGLFSYEQYF. CDR3 DNA sequence: TGTGCCACTCTTTCACCAGGGCTCTTCTCCTACGAGCAGTACTTC. This rearrangement joins TRBV11-3 to TRBJ2-7; TRBD1 might be the D (5 bases). Trimming took 10 bases from V and 0 from J, leaving 19 bases between them. This CDR3 is 15 amino acids long. Germline V lookup: CDR1 SGHNT, CDR2 YENEEA.

The gene calls are TRBV15 and TRBJ1-2, with a possible D match to TRBD1 (6 bases). This CDR3 spans 13 amino acids. V was shortened by 0 bases and J by 6 bases, with 8 bases between the two germline ends. The germline V gene encodes CDR1 LNHNV and CDR2 YYDKDF (reference sequence). The CDR3, as DNA: TGTGCCACCAGCAGAGAACAGGGAAATGGCTACACCTTC. It translates to CATSREQGNGYTF.

The table lists this clone with a count of one. The V gene is TRBV15, the J gene TRBJ2-7; no firm D call. Germline loops: CDR1 LNHNV, CDR2 YYDKDF (reference sequence). The ends were cut back, 0 bases at V and 3 bases at J, with 9 bases in the middle. The CDR3 spans 14 residues. The CDR3 here is CATSRDVSVYEQYF. CDR3 DNA sequence: TGTGCCACCAGCAGAGATGTGAGTGTCTACGAGCAGTACTTC. The full variable domain, in which reference TRBV15 and TRBJ2-7 provide the parts outside the CDR3, is DAMVIQNPRYQVTQFGKPVTLSCSQTLNHNVMYWYQQKSSQAPKLLFHYYDKDFNNEADTPDNFQSRRPNTSFCFLDIRSPGLGDTAMYLCATSRDVSVYEQYFGPGTRLTVT.

V is TRBV7-3 and J is TRBJ2-3; 10 bases are a match to TRBD2. V trimming: 5 bases; J trimming: 0 bases; junction bases outside the gene matches: 8. Germline CDR1 is SGHTA and CDR2 is FQGTGA. The length of the CDR3 is 17 residues. This chain's CDR3 is CASSPRGLASSTDTQYF. The CDR3 region has the DNA TGTGCCAGCAGCCCACGGGGACTAGCGTCAAGCACAGATACGCAGTATTTT. Variable domain in full (rest from reference TRBV7-3 and TRBJ2-3): GAGVSQTPSNKVTEKGKYVELRCDPISGHTALYWYRQSLGQGPEFLIYFQGTGAADDSGLPNDRFFAVRPEGSVSTLKIQRTERGDSAVYLCASSPRGLASSTDTQYFGPGTRLTVL.

This chain links TRBV2 with TRBJ2-3; TRBD2 agrees at 7 bases. The CDR3 totals 14 residues. V shed 8 bases and J 1 base; nucleotides not matched to a gene: 6. Per the germline V gene, CDR1 is SNHLY and CDR2 is FYNNEI. The CDR3 DNA follows: TGTGCCAGCGGGGGGGACTCACGCACAGATACGCAGTATTTT. It encodes CASGGDSRTDTQYF.

The chain combines TRBV7-2 with TRBJ1-4, with TRBD1 matching 9 bases. V dropped 5 bases and J dropped 7; count of bases not matched to a gene: 11. The germline V gene has CDR1 SGHTA and CDR2 FQGNSA. CDR3 length: 16 amino acids. The CDR3 coding sequence is TGTGCCAGCAGCCCGGCGCAAAACAGGGGGCTTGAAAAACTGTTTTTT. It specifies CASSPAQNRGLEKLFF.

CDR3 in amino acids: CASSAYYGNTDTQYF. The CDR3 DNA follows: TGTGCCAGCAGCGCGTACTACGGAAACACAGATACGCAGTATTTT. This chain connects TRBV9 to TRBJ2-3; D unclear. The germline V gene has CDR1 SGDLS and CDR2 YYNGEE. The CDR3 totals 15 residues. V dropped 3 bases and J dropped 2 bases, with 13 bases sitting between them.

This clone rates as medium-sized (0.01 to 0.1%). CDR3 amino acids: CASSERGGAYEQYF. The CDR3 DNA is TGTGCCAGCAGTGAACGGGGGGGAGCCTACGAGCAGTACTTC. This chain uses TRBV27 with TRBJ2-7; 8 positions agree with TRBD2. The CDR3 extends over 14 amino acids. The germline gives CDR1 MNHEY, CDR2 SMNVEV (reference sequence). After removal of 5 bases from V and 2 bases from J, the junction contained 5 bases not matched to a gene.

This sequence joins TRBV28 and TRBJ1-2; D possibly corresponds to TRBD1 (5 bases). V was cut by 6 bases and J by 8 bases, with 16 bases left in between. CDR3 length: 13 amino acids. Germline loops: CDR1 MDHEN, CDR2 SYDVKM. The CDR3, as DNA: TGTGCCAGCAGCAGCCGGGCCCAGGGAGGCTACACCTTC. The encoded protein is CASSSRAQGGYTF.

This sequence joins TRBV27 and TRBJ1-5; D is unresolved. The CDR3 is 13 amino acids. CDR1 is MNHEY and CDR2 is SMNVEV in the germline V gene (reference sequence). V was clipped by 4 bases and J by 0 bases, with 4 bases between them. In DNA form, the CDR3 reads TGTGCCAGCAGTTCACATAGCAATCAGCCCCAGCATTTT. Translation: CASSSHSNQPQHF.

V gene TRBV6-1 combines with J gene TRBJ2-7, with 12 bases lining up with TRBD2. J lost 5 bases, V lost 3 bases, and 14 bases had no gene match. Germline lookup yields CDR1 MNHNS and CDR2 SASEGT. CDR3 size: 18 residues. For the CDR3, the DNA is TGTGCCAGCAGTGATCGGCTAGCGGGAGGGCCCATGGTCCACGAGCAGTACTTC. This translates into CASSDRLAGGPMVHEQYF.

The chain recombines TRBV12-5 with TRBJ2-1, with 8 positions matching TRBD1. The CDR3 has 13 amino acids. Germline trimming cut 4 bases from V and 10 bases from J; bases unmatched to any gene: 6. Per the germline V gene, CDR1 is LGHNT and CDR2 is FRNRAP. In nucleotides, the CDR3 is TGTGCTAGTGGTTCGTCAGGGGGCGGGGAGCAGTTCTTC. Protein sequence: CASGSSGGGEQFF.

The rearrangement links TRBV7-3 to TRBJ2-1; TRBD2 matches 8 bases. The germline V gene encodes CDR1 SGHTA and CDR2 FQGTGA. Trimming cost V 3 bases and J 0 bases; bases outside gene matches: 4. The CDR3 spans 16 residues. CDR3 in amino acids: CASSFAGGASYNEQFF. CDR3 bases: TGTGCCAGCAGCTTTGCCGGGGGGGCCTCCTACAATGAGCAGTTCTTC.

Turning to this clone: Other nucleotide sequences from this sample produce the same CDR3. This chain uses TRBV19 with TRBJ2-7; TRBD1 is a possible D gene (6 bases). This CDR3 spans 14 amino acids. V was clipped by 1 base and J by 2 bases, with 9 bases between them. The germline gives CDR1 LNHDA, CDR2 SQIVND (reference sequence). CDR3 protein: CASSIGTVTYEQYF. DNA for the CDR3: TGTGCCAGTAGTATAGGGACAGTGACCTACGAGCAGTACTTC.

This clone was counted a single time. The V and J genes are TRBV28 and TRBJ1-2, with D hard to call. V was shortened by 5 bases and J by 2 bases, with 6 bases between the two germline ends. Germline V gene sequence: CDR1 MDHEN, CDR2 SYDVKM. The CDR3 runs to 12 residues. The CDR3: CASSKPNYGYTF. The DNA for the CDR3 is TGTGCCAGCAGTAAGCCGAACTATGGCTACACCTTC.

J is TRBJ2-5 and V is TRBV29-1; D ambiguous. Trimming took 3 bases from V and 5 from J, leaving 22 bases between them. Germline V gene sequence: CDR1 SQVTM, CDR2 ANQGSEA. This CDR3 is built from 16 residues. DNA for the CDR3: TGCAGCGTTGATCCCCTCTACCCTGGGCCAAGGGAGACCCAGTACTTC. As protein: CSVDPLYPGPRETQYF.

This sequence joins TRBV19 and TRBJ2-2; 8 nucleotides line up with TRBD1. Germline trimming cut 2 bases from V and 5 bases from J; bases unmatched to any gene: 7. The CDR3 is 16 residues long. The germline CDR1 and CDR2 sequences are LNHDA and SQIVND (reference sequence). DNA for the CDR3: TGTGCCAGTAGTATAAGCCAGGGGGCAAGGACCGGGGAGCTGTTTTTT. It specifies CASSISQGARTGELFF.

This clone has more than one count but fewer than ten. V usage is TRBV25-1 and J usage is TRBJ1-1; D is perhaps TRBD1 (6 bases). The CDR3 runs 11 residues. The germline V and J ends were trimmed by 3 bases and 9 bases, with 8 bases remaining between them. Germline V gene lookup returns CDR1 MGHDK and CDR2 SYGVNS. For the CDR3, the DNA is TGTGCCAGCAGTGAGAGGGGGAAAGCTTTCTTT. Encoded protein: CASSERGKAFF.

The chain joins TRBV30 to TRBJ2-2, with no clear D. Germline-derived CDR1 and CDR2 are GTSNPN and SVGIG (reference sequence). This CDR3 is built from 14 residues. V lost 0 bases and J 7 bases, leaving 12 bases between the germline ends. The CDR3 nucleotides read TGTGCCTGGAGTGTACGTCTCCAGGTCGGGGAGCTGTTTTTT. Amino acid sequence: CAWSVRLQVGELFF.

This chain connects TRBV11-3 to TRBJ2-7, with D possibly being TRBD2 (5 bases). Germline loops: CDR1 SGHNT, CDR2 YENEEA. The CDR3 is 16 residues long. V was cut by 5 bases and J by 2 bases, with 19 bases left in between. The CDR3 loop reads CASSSGPTCPTYEQYF. The CDR3 DNA sequence: TGTGCCAGCAGCAGCGGACCGACGTGCCCCACCTACGAGCAGTACTTC.

The chain has TRBV6-5 and TRBJ1-1; D gene unclear. The CDR3 contains 15 residues. V dropped 0 bases and J dropped 0 bases, with 8 bases sitting between them. Germline V gene sequence: CDR1 MNHEY, CDR2 SVGAGI. In nucleotides, the CDR3 is TGTGCCAGCAGTTACTCGTTGGAGATGAACACTGAAGCTTTCTTT. Translated: CASSYSLEMNTEAFF.

This clone was counted only a few times. The chain combines TRBV19 with TRBJ2-3; 8 nucleotides line up with TRBD1. The CDR3 runs 17 residues. Trimming cost V 3 bases and J 0 bases; bases outside gene matches: 8. CDR1 is LNHDA and CDR2 is SQIVND in the germline V gene (reference sequence). The CDR3 loop reads CASSISRGRTSTDTQYF. CDR3 DNA: TGTGCCAGTAGTATCTCCAGGGGGCGTACGAGCACAGATACGCAGTATTTT.

This clone was observed a single time. This rearrangement joins TRBV9 to TRBJ1-6; D unresolved. The CDR3 totals 14 residues. Trimming took 3 bases from V and 7 from J, leaving 11 bases between them. Germline V gives CDR1 SGDLS, CDR2 YYNGEE. The CDR3, as DNA: TGTGCCAGCAGCGACCTGGGCACAAATTCACCCCTCCACTTT. It codes for CASSDLGTNSPLHF.

The chain combines TRBV5-1 with TRBJ2-1; tentatively, D is TRBD2 (6 bases). The CDR3 is 16 amino acids. Trimming shortened V by 2 bases and J by 4 bases, and 16 bases separated the two germline ends. The germline CDR1 and CDR2 sequences are SGHRS and YFSETQ. CDR3 sequence (DNA): TGCGCCAGCAGCTTTTTCCAGACTAGGGAATACAATGAGCAGTTCTTC. As protein: CASSFFQTREYNEQFF. Together with reference TRBV5-1 and TRBJ2-1, the CDR3 gives the full variable domain: KAGVTQTPRYLIKTRGQQVTLSCSPISGHRSVSWYQQTPGQGLQFLFEYFSETQRNKGNFPGRFSGRQFSNSRSEMNVSTLELGDSALYLCASSFFQTREYNEQFFGPGTRLTVL.

The rearrangement links TRBV27 to TRBJ1-5; 7 bases are a match to TRBD1. CDR3 length equals 13 residues. V shed 6 bases and J 4 bases; nucleotides not matched to a gene: 3. Germline values: CDR1 MNHEY, CDR2 SMNVEV (reference sequence). CDR3 region: CASSLGQNQPQHF. DNA for the CDR3: TGTGCCAGCAGCTTGGGACAGAATCAGCCCCAGCATTTT.

This chain connects TRBV9 to TRBJ1-1; tentative D call: TRBD1 (6 bases). V lost 3 bases and J 0 bases, leaving 9 bases between the germline ends. Germline CDR1 is SGDLS and CDR2 is YYNGEE. CDR3 length: 14 residues. DNA of the CDR3: TGTGCCAGCAGCGAGACAGGTATGAACACTGAAGCTTTCTTT. Amino acid sequence: CASSETGMNTEAFF.